Presented here are 14 T cell receptor beta chains from one specimen sequenced in a study of T cell responses to AZD1222 COVID-19 vaccine. Profiling relied on immunoSEQ multiplex PCR, and the TCRdb table lists in-frame clones only, not all of them. The sample carries tens of thousands of clones, 87% recorded once. The starting material was peripheral blood, obtained on day 0 of AZD1222 vaccination. These receptors originate from an adult in good health.

About this clone: Without the conserved terminal phenylalanine or tryptophan, this CDR3 likely stems from a read error. V and J are TRBV11-3 and TRBJ1-6; weak D call: TRBD1 (5 bases). Trimming stripped 5 bases from V and 3 bases from J, with 8 bases between. The CDR3 has 14 residues. CDR1 and CDR2 from the germline V gene are SGHNT and YENEEA. CDR3 residues: CASSRDSYNSPLHL. DNA of the CDR3: TGTGCCAGCAGCCGCGACAGCTATAATTCACCCCTCCACCTT.

V and J are TRBV30 and TRBJ1-1; 8 nucleotides align to TRBD1. This CDR3 region has 13 residues. The V segment lost 6 bases and the J segment 4 bases; nucleotides outside the gene matches: 7. Germline CDR1 reads GTSNPN; CDR2 reads SVGIG (reference sequence). The CDR3 region is CACRTGSGTEAFF. The CDR3 DNA sequence: TGTGCCTGCCGGACAGGGAGCGGCACTGAAGCTTTCTTT.

This clone was counted between two and nine times. The chain employs TRBV7-9 and TRBJ2-3; D is undetermined. The CDR3 is made up of 13 amino acids. Germline CDR1 reads SEHNR; CDR2 reads FQNEAQ (reference sequence). V was cut by 4 bases and J by 2 bases, with 7 bases left in between. CDR3: CASSSPNTDTQYF. The DNA of the CDR3 is TGTGCCAGCAGCTCGCCTAACACAGATACGCAGTATTTT.

This clone appeared a few times. The chain joins TRBV7-9 to TRBJ2-2, with D possibly called TRBD1 or TRBD2 (5 bases each). Germline V gene data show CDR1 as SEHNR and CDR2 as FQNEAQ (reference sequence). The CDR3 consists of 14 residues. V lost 2 bases, J lost 5 bases, and 9 bases lay in between. The CDR3 here is CASSLRDVTGELFF. CDR3 DNA: TGTGCCAGCAGCTTACGGGACGTAACCGGGGAGCTGTTTTTT.

J is TRBJ1-1 and V is TRBV18; TRBD1 is a possible D gene (6 bases). The V end was cut by 3 bases, the J end by 1 base, with 12 bases between. Germline assignment: CDR1 KGHSH and CDR2 LQKENI. CDR3 length equals 15 residues. The CDR3 reads CASSPTGLRNTEAFF. DNA of the CDR3: TGTGCCAGCTCACCCACAGGGCTGAGGAACACTGAAGCTTTCTTT.

The V and J genes are TRBV19 and TRBJ2-6; no reliable D call. The length of the CDR3 is 17 residues. V lost 9 bases and J lost 0, with 18 bases in between. The germline gives CDR1 LNHDA, CDR2 SQIVND (reference sequence). CDR3 sequence (DNA): TGTGCCAGCCAAATTTCACGGATCTACTCTGGGGCCAACGTCCTGACTTTC. Protein sequence: CASQISRIYSGANVLTF.

This rearrangement joins TRBV27 to TRBJ2-3, with D perhaps matching TRBD1 (5 bases). V shed 3 bases and J shed 4 bases, with 11 bases lying between them. The CDR3 consists of 14 residues. CDR1 is MNHEY and CDR2 is SMNVEV in the germline V gene (reference sequence). CDR3 protein: CASSFWQGADTQYF. The CDR3, as DNA: TGTGCCAGCAGTTTCTGGCAGGGCGCAGATACGCAGTATTTT.

The chain joins TRBV6-5 to TRBJ1-2; D might be TRBD1 (6 bases). The germline V and J ends were trimmed by 10 bases and 7 bases, with 19 bases remaining between them. CDR1 MNHEY and CDR2 SVGAGI come from the germline V gene. This CDR3 is 13 amino acids long. CDR3 region: CATAIPGVGGYTF. The CDR3 coding sequence is TGTGCCACCGCAATCCCAGGGGTAGGTGGCTACACCTTC.

In nucleotides, the CDR3 is TGTGCCAGCAGCCCCCAAGCGGGGATGAACACCGGGGAGCTGTTTTTT. It specifies CASSPQAGMNTGELFF. V gene TRBV11-3 combines with J gene TRBJ2-2, with 7 nucleotides matching TRBD2. The germline CDR1 and CDR2 sequences are SGHNT and YENEEA. The CDR3 totals 16 residues. V lost 5 bases, J lost 1 base, and 7 bases stayed unmatched.

This chain connects TRBV10-3 to TRBJ1-5; possibly TRBD1 for D (6 bases). Trimming cost V 8 bases and J 2 bases, with 16 bases left between them. Germline lookup yields CDR1 ENHRY and CDR2 SYGVKD. The CDR3 is made up of 15 amino acids. The CDR3 sequence: CAIGGSGEGNQPQHF. The CDR3, as DNA: TGTGCCATCGGTGGGTCAGGGGAGGGCAATCAGCCCCAGCATTTT.

The chain carries TRBV7-9 and TRBJ2-7; 7 bases are a match to TRBD2. CDR1 is SEHNR and CDR2 is FQNEAQ in the germline V gene (reference sequence). The CDR3 contains 15 residues. Trimming removed 2 bases from V and 2 bases from J; junction bases left unmatched: 6. The CDR3, as DNA: TGTGCCAGCAGCTTATTTTCGGCGGGAGCCTACGAGCAGTACTTC. Translation: CASSLFSAGAYEQYF.

The gene calls are TRBV7-2 and TRBJ2-4; D perhaps matches TRBD1 (5 bases). V lost 1 base and J lost 2, with 6 bases in between. The germline CDR1 and CDR2 sequences are SGHTA and FQGNSA. The CDR3 has 14 residues. CDR3 sequence (DNA): TGTGCCAGCAGCTTAGACAGGACCAAAAACATTCAGTACTTC. This gives the protein CASSLDRTKNIQYF. The entire variable domain, with the rest obtained from reference TRBV7-2 and TRBJ2-4, is as follows: GAGVSQSPSNKVTEKGKDVELRCDPISGHTALYWYRQSLGQGLEFLIYFQGNSAPDKSGLPSDRFSAERTGGSVSTLTIQRTQQEDSAVYLCASSLDRTKNIQYFGAGTRLSVL.

The chain recombines TRBV7-2 with TRBJ1-5; 9 nucleotides align to TRBD1. This CDR3 spans 15 amino acids. Germline loops: CDR1 SGHTA, CDR2 FQGNSA. After removal of 1 base from V and 4 bases from J, the junction contained 2 bases not matched to a gene. CDR3 bases: TGTGCCAGCAGCTTAGACGGGACAGGGAATCAGCCCCAGCATTTT. It specifies CASSLDGTGNQPQHF. Using reference TRBV7-2 and TRBJ1-5 for the parts outside the CDR3, the full variable domain is GAGVSQSPSNKVTEKGKDVELRCDPISGHTALYWYRQSLGQGLEFLIYFQGNSAPDKSGLPSDRFSAERTGGSVSTLTIQRTQQEDSAVYLCASSLDGTGNQPQHFGDGTRLSIL.

V gene TRBV19 combines with J gene TRBJ1-3, with 7 bases fitting TRBD1. V shed 0 bases, J shed 2 bases, and the junction held 7 bases outside the gene matches. Looked up from germline, CDR1 is LNHDA and CDR2 is SQIVND (reference sequence). This CDR3 has 17 residues. CDR3 protein: CASSIEGQGVTGNTIYF. Here the CDR3 DNA reads TGTGCCAGTAGTATAGAGGGGCAGGGGGTCACTGGAAACACCATATATTTT. The variable domain in full, completed from reference TRBV19 and TRBJ1-3, reads DGGITQSPKYLFRKEGQNVTLSCEQNLNHDAMYWYRQDPGQGLRLIYYSQIVNDFQKGDIAEGYSVSREKKESFPLTVTSAQKNPTAFYLCASSIEGQGVTGNTIYFGEGSWLTVV.